The next 14 T cell receptor beta chains were all read from a single sample in a study of blood T cell repertoires in COVID-19 (TCRdb year 2020). Preparation of the library involved the immunoSEQ multiplex PCR assay. What TCRdb holds here is the immuneACCESS table cut down to in-frame rearrangements. Part of the clones is not present; checked against another copy, under half of the missing clones reflect an unresolved V gene, and the others are unexplained. Recorded for this sample are fewer than 250,000 clones; roughly 85% of them occurred a single time. The ten largest clones add up to about 2.3% of the sample. The sequencing input was peripheral blood. The receptor source for this set is a woman between 40 and 55 years old with active or convalescent COVID-19.

The V call is TRBV6-6, the J call TRBJ1-1; a possible D gene is TRBD1 (5 bases). The CDR3 totals 11 residues. The ends were cut back, 2 bases at V and 8 bases at J, with 6 bases in the middle. Germline V gives CDR1 MNHNY, CDR2 SVGAGI (reference sequence). CDR3 loop: CASSYAGEAFF. DNA for the CDR3: TGTGCCAGCAGTTACGCAGGGGAAGCTTTCTTT.

The chain employs TRBV7-9 and TRBJ2-1, with 10 positions matching TRBD2. Germline V gene lookup returns CDR1 SEHNR and CDR2 FQNEAQ (reference sequence). CDR3 length equals 16 residues. V lost 5 bases to trimming and J lost 0 bases; unmatched junction nucleotides: 4. DNA for the CDR3: TGTGCCAGCAGCCCCCCTAGCGGGAGCTCCTACAATGAGCAGTTCTTC. It codes for CASSPPSGSSYNEQFF.

The V and J genes are TRBV24-1 and TRBJ2-3, with D possibly matching TRBD2 (6 bases). Trimming cost V 2 bases and J 0 bases, with 14 bases left between them. The germline gives CDR1 KGHDR, CDR2 SFDVKD. The CDR3 sequence is 17 residues long. The CDR3 coding sequence is TGTGCCACCAGTGATTGGGGTAGCGGCTCTAGCACAGATACGCAGTATTTT. It translates to CATSDWGSGSSTDTQYF.

This clone was observed a single time. The V gene is TRBV4-2, the J gene TRBJ1-1, with TRBD1 as a possible D gene (5 bases). In germline, CDR1 is LGHNA, CDR2 YNFKEQ. Trimming cost V 1 base and J 3 bases, with 12 bases left between them. The length of the CDR3 is 15 residues. CDR3 in amino acids: CASSQGGLTDTEAFF. The CDR3 DNA sequence: TGTGCCAGCAGCCAAGGGGGCCTCACGGACACTGAAGCTTTCTTT.

V gene TRBV9 combines with J gene TRBJ1-2; 9 bases map to TRBD1. Germline V lookup: CDR1 SGDLS, CDR2 YYNGEE. The length of the CDR3 is 17 residues. J was trimmed by 6 bases and V by 4 bases; bases with no gene match: 16. The CDR3 here is CASSQWGQGSSWDGYTF. Here the CDR3 DNA reads TGTGCCAGCAGCCAATGGGGACAGGGTTCGTCGTGGGATGGCTACACCTTC.

This chain connects TRBV7-9 to TRBJ1-4, with TRBD1 matching over 7 bases. This CDR3 spans 14 amino acids. Germline V gene sequence: CDR1 SEHNR, CDR2 FQNEAQ (reference sequence). V gave up 3 bases and J gave up 6 bases; unmatched junction bases: 4. As DNA, the CDR3 is TGTGCCAGCAGCTTGACAGGGATAGATGAAAAACTGTTTTTT. Its protein product is CASSLTGIDEKLFF.

This sequence joins TRBV5-1 and TRBJ1-2; no definite D call. This CDR3 comprises 14 residues. Trimming removed 0 bases at V and 4 bases at J, with 10 bases between. Germline V gene sequence: CDR1 SGHRS, CDR2 YFSETQ. This CDR3 is CASSLDGRGYGYTF. For the CDR3, the DNA is TGCGCCAGCAGCTTGGACGGGAGAGGCTATGGCTACACCTTC.

The rearrangement joins TRBV11-2 to TRBJ1-1; no clear D gene. This CDR3 is 13 amino acids long. The V end was cut by 5 bases, the J end by 3 bases, with 10 bases between. Looked up from germline, CDR1 is SGHAT and CDR2 is FQNNGV. In DNA, the CDR3 is TGTGCCAGCAGCCCCAACTTGGACACTGAAGCTTTCTTT. Translating gives CASSPNLDTEAFF.

The chain combines TRBV2 with TRBJ2-7; TRBD2 matches at 12 bases. Germline loops: CDR1 SNHLY, CDR2 FYNNEI. Trimming took 1 base from V and 6 from J; bases not matched to a gene: 7. The CDR3 runs 16 residues. This CDR3 reads CASSEVALTSGGEQYF. The CDR3 nucleotides are TGTGCCAGCAGTGAAGTGGCCCTGACTAGCGGGGGCGAGCAGTACTTC.

The V gene is TRBV6-5, the J gene TRBJ1-1; no reliable D call. The V end was cut by 0 bases, the J end by 1 base, with 9 bases between. The CDR3 has 15 amino acids. Germline assignment: CDR1 MNHEY and CDR2 SVGAGI. For the CDR3, the DNA is TGTGCCAGCAGTTACTCGAAGCGGGGGAACACTGAAGCTTTCTTT. Translated, it gives CASSYSKRGNTEAFF.

V is TRBV2 and J is TRBJ1-2; no definite D call. Germline V gene data show CDR1 as SNHLY and CDR2 as FYNNEI. Trimming stripped 6 bases from V and 8 bases from J, with 16 bases between. This CDR3 is 13 amino acids long. The CDR3 loop is CASSDNVRRGYTF. The CDR3 DNA reads as TGTGCCAGCAGCGATAATGTCCGGAGGGGCTACACCTTC.

In its sample, this clone was seen once. The chain links TRBV5-8 to TRBJ1-4; D call uncertain. The CDR3 spans 14 residues. V lost 7 bases and J lost 7, with 17 bases in between. The germline gives CDR1 SGHTS, CDR2 YDEGEE. The CDR3 here is CASAPDRVGEKLFF. In nucleotides, the CDR3 is TGTGCCAGCGCCCCGGATCGGGTGGGTGAAAAACTGTTTTTT.

This clone was observed a single time. V gene TRBV9 combines with J gene TRBJ2-1, with 10 bases aligning to TRBD1. This CDR3 is built from 16 residues. The V segment lost 0 bases and the J segment 2 bases; nucleotides outside the gene matches: 2. The germline V gene has CDR1 SGDLS and CDR2 YYNGEE. In DNA, the CDR3 is TGTGCCAGCAGCGTAGGAGGACAGGGGGCCTACAATGAGCAGTTCTTC. Its translation: CASSVGGQGAYNEQFF.

CDR3 coding DNA: TGTGCCAGCGGCCGGACAGGGAGTTCTGGAAACACCATATATTTT. Translating gives CASGRTGSSGNTIYF. The V gene is TRBV28, the J gene TRBJ1-3; TRBD1 matches 8 bases. Germline V gives CDR1 MDHEN, CDR2 SYDVKM. CDR3 length: 15 amino acids. The V gene end was trimmed by 8 bases and the J gene end by 1 base; junction bases not matched to a gene: 7.